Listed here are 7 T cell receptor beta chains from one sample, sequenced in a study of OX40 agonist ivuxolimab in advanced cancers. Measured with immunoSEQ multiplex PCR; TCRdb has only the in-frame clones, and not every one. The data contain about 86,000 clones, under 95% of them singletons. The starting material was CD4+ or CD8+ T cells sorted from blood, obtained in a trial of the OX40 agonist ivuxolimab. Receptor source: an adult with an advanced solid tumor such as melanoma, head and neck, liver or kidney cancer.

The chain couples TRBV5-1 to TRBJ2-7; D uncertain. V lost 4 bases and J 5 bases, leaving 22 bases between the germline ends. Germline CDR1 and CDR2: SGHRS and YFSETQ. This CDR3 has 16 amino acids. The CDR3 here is CASSPLPGQAAHEQYF. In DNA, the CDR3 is TGCGCCAGCAGCCCTCTCCCCGGCCAGGCCGCCCACGAGCAGTACTTC.

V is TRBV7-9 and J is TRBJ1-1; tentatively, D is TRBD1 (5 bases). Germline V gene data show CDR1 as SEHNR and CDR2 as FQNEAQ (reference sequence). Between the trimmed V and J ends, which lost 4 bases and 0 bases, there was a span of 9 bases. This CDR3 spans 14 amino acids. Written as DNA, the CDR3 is TGTGCCAGCAGCTCGGACACTATGAACACTGAAGCTTTCTTT. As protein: CASSSDTMNTEAFF.

The CDR3, as DNA: TGTGCCAGCAGCTTATCTAGCGGGACCTCCTACGAGCAGTACTTC. Protein: CASSLSSGTSYEQYF. This chain links TRBV11-2 with TRBJ2-7; 9 bases match TRBD2. The CDR3 has 15 amino acids. Trimming took 2 bases from V and 0 from J; bases not matched to a gene: 2. CDR1 is SGHAT, CDR2 FQNNGV, per germline.

The CDR3 sequence: CATAMGQQETQYF. The CDR3 nucleotides read TGTGCCACCGCGATGGGGCAGCAAGAGACCCAGTACTTC. The rearrangement links TRBV19 to TRBJ2-5, with D possibly being TRBD1 (5 bases). V was shortened by 10 bases and J by 2 bases, with 14 bases between the two germline ends. The germline V gene encodes CDR1 LNHDA and CDR2 SQIVND (reference sequence). The CDR3 loop spans 13 amino acids.

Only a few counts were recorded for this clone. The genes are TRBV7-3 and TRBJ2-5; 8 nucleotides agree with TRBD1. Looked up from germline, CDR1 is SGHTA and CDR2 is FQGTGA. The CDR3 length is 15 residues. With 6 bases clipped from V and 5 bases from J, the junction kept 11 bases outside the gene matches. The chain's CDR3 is CASSGQGMPGETQYF. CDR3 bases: TGTGCCAGCAGTGGACAGGGAATGCCTGGGGAGACCCAGTACTTC.

The CDR3 is CASSQEGSGSGANVLTF. The CDR3 coding sequence is TGTGCCAGCAGCCAAGAAGGTAGCGGCTCTGGGGCCAACGTCCTGACTTTC. J is TRBJ2-6 and V is TRBV4-2, with a possible D match to TRBD2 (6 bases). This CDR3 is 17 amino acids long. The germline V and J ends were trimmed by 0 bases and 0 bases, with 9 bases remaining between them. Germline V CDR1 and CDR2: LGHNA, YNFKEQ.

The chain's CDR3 is CASSPRGLGNQPQHF. CDR3 in DNA: TGTGCCAGCAGCCCCAGGGGGCTGGGCAATCAGCCCCAGCATTTT. This rearrangement joins TRBV5-4 to TRBJ1-5; 8 bases are shared with TRBD1. Germline-derived CDR1 and CDR2 are SGHNT and YYREEE (reference sequence). V lost 4 bases and J lost 2; bases outside the gene matches: 5. The CDR3 has 15 amino acids.